Listed below are T cell receptor beta chains from one sample, sequenced in a study of T-cell reconstitution after alpha-beta-depleted transplantation in children. TCRdb reanalysed the PCR reads using MiXCR and keeps one entry per CDR3 protein. Of approximately 250,000 distinct CDR3 sequences listed, about 26% were seen once; the top ten hold over 2.5%. The starting material was PBMCs, obtained before TCRalphabeta/CD19-depleted stem cell transplant. All receptors derive from a girl under 10 years old with Fanconi anemia, due to receive a stem cell transplant. CDR3s include the opening cysteine and the closing phenylalanine or tryptophan. D genes are given only for firm matches. Only some rows state a clone size, as once, few, many or a class for expanded clones.

v_call,d_call,clone_size,j_call,cdr3_aa,cdr3_nt
TRBV12-3/TRBV12-4,-,once,TRBJ2-3,CASPPGNSGTDTQYF,TGTGCCAGCCCCCCCGGGAATAGCGGCACAGATACGCAGTATTTT
TRBV20-1,TRBD2,many,TRBJ2-1,CSPTSGGRNEQFF,TGCTCGCCGACTAGCGGGGGACGAAATGAGCAGTTCTTC
TRBV29-1,-,many,TRBJ2-3,CSARKDTDTQYF,TGCAGCGCACGGAAGGACACAGATACGCAGTATTTT
TRBV7-9,-,many,TRBJ1-1,CASSAGGPEAFF,TGTGCCAGCAGCGCGGGGGGTCCCGAAGCTTTCTTT
TRBV20-1,TRBD2,many,TRBJ2-1,CSAYPGVAGYNEQFF,TGCAGTGCTTACCCGGGGGTAGCGGGGTACAATGAGCAGTTCTTC
TRBV5-1,-,many,TRBJ2-1,CASSLTDNEQFF,TGCGCCAGCAGCTTGACAGACAATGAGCAGTTCTTC
TRBV6-5,-,-,TRBJ1-4,CASSYGSNEKLFF,TGTGCCAGCAGTTACGGGAGTAATGAAAAACTGTTTTTT
TRBV29-1,TRBD1,many,TRBJ2-3,CSVRDRGTDTQYF,TGCAGCGTGAGGGACAGAGGCACAGATACGCAGTATTTT
TRBV29-1,TRBD1,many,TRBJ2-5,CSVDNRGGETQYF,TGCAGCGTTGACAACAGGGGCGGGGAGACCCAGTACTTC
TRBV5-1,-,many,TRBJ2-1,CASSSRDTAYNEQFF,TGCGCCAGCAGCTCTCGGGACACCGCTTACAATGAGCAGTTCTTC
TRBV6-5,TRBD2,many,TRBJ2-3,CASSYSTSGRAPDTQYF,TGTGCCAGCAGTTACTCTACTAGCGGGAGGGCCCCAGATACGCAGTATTTT
TRBV6-4,TRBD2,many,TRBJ2-1,CASIWTSGAEGGYNEQFF,TGTGCCAGCATTTGGACTAGCGGGGCTGAGGGAGGCTACAATGAGCAGTTCTTC
TRBV20-1,TRBD2,many,TRBJ2-7,CSARDGLAGEWEQYF,TGCAGTGCTAGAGATGGACTAGCGGGGGAGTGGGAGCAGTACTTC
TRBV18,-,many,TRBJ2-5,CASSKTVEETQYF,TGTGCCAGCTCGAAGACAGTCGAGGAGACCCAGTACTTC
TRBV29-1,TRBD1,-,TRBJ2-5,CSVAGTVWETQYF,TGCAGCGTGGCCGGGACAGTTTGGGAGACCCAGTACTTC
TRBV11-1,-,once,TRBJ2-2,CASSLGRIWVANTGELFF,TGTGCCAGCAGCTTAGGAAGAATTTGGGTAGCGAACACCGGGGAGCTGTTTTTT
TRBV29-1,TRBD2,many,TRBJ2-3,CSVRGRASDTQYF,TGCAGCGTTCGCGGGAGGGCCTCAGATACGCAGTATTTT
TRBV9,-,many,TRBJ2-5,CASSAYPARQETQYF,TGTGCCAGCAGCGCCTACCCGGCTCGCCAAGAGACCCAGTACTTC
TRBV7-9,-,-,TRBJ2-7,CASSSRPPLAYEQYF,TGTGCCAGCAGCTCAAGACCCCCCCTTGCCTACGAGCAGTACTTC
TRBV7-9,TRBD2,many,TRBJ2-1,CASRLAGVYNEQFF,TGTGCCAGCAGACTAGCGGGAGTGTACAATGAGCAGTTCTTC
TRBV5-1,-,many,TRBJ1-2,CASSRRESYGYTF,TGCGCCAGCAGCCGCCGGGAAAGCTATGGCTACACCTTC
TRBV28,TRBD1,few,TRBJ2-5,CASSIPGQAFRGGTQYF,TGTGCCAGCAGTATCCCGGGACAGGCGTTCCGCGGAGGGACCCAGTACTTC
TRBV5-1,-,-,TRBJ2-3,CASRTGLTDTQYF,TGCGCCAGCAGAACAGGGCTCACAGATACGCAGTATTTT
TRBV6-5,-,many,TRBJ2-3,CASSNGTLRTTDTQYF,TGTGCCAGCAGCAATGGGACCCTACGGACCACAGATACGCAGTATTTT
TRBV27,TRBD1,-,TRBJ2-2,CASTGQGGIGELFF,TGTGCCAGCACGGGACAGGGCGGTATTGGGGAGCTGTTTTTT
TRBV5-1,TRBD1,-,TRBJ1-2,CASSLDRGGYTF,TGCGCCAGCAGCTTGGACAGGGGTGGCTACACCTTC
TRBV20-1,TRBD1,-,TRBJ2-1,CSAITGTAFFSYNEQFF,TGCAGTGCTATTACCGGGACAGCCTTTTTCTCCTACAATGAGCAGTTCTTC
TRBV5-1,-,few,TRBJ2-7,CASSLGPSSYEQYF,TGCGCCAGCAGCTTGGGGCCGAGCTCCTACGAGCAGTACTTC
TRBV20-1,TRBD1,few,TRBJ2-3,CSALSGTGGRDTQYF,TGCAGTGCCCTCTCCGGGACAGGGGGCAGAGATACGCAGTATTTT
TRBV29-1,TRBD1,few,TRBJ2-5,CSVVRTGIQETQYF,TGCAGCGTTGTGAGGACAGGTATTCAAGAGACCCAGTACTTC
TRBV7-3,-,many,TRBJ2-5,CASSLTRDGETQYF,TGTGCCAGCAGCTTAACCAGGGACGGGGAGACCCAGTACTTC
TRBV20-1,TRBD2,many,TRBJ2-3,CSASSGSTDTQYF,TGCAGTGCTAGTAGCGGGAGCACAGATACGCAGTATTTT
TRBV6-1,-,-,TRBJ2-4,CASSELATGLGKNIQYF,TGTGCCAGCAGTGAATTGGCAACAGGGCTGGGCAAAAACATTCAGTATTTC
TRBV29-1,-,-,TRBJ1-1,CSARTLDYNTEAFF,TGCAGCGCCAGGACCCTGGATTATAACACTGAAGCTTTCTTT
TRBV12-3/TRBV12-4,TRBD1,many,TRBJ2-7,CASSLGAGGELALEQYF,TGTGCCAGCAGTCTGGGTGCAGGGGGAGAGTTGGCGCTCGAGCAGTACTTC
TRBV7-2,-,-,TRBJ1-4,CASSRGNYYEKLFF,TGTGCCAGCAGCCGGGGGAATTACTATGAAAAACTGTTTTTT
TRBV19,TRBD1,-,TRBJ2-2,CASSVGQGLRTGELFF,TGTGCCAGTAGCGTAGGACAGGGGTTGCGCACCGGGGAGCTGTTTTTT
TRBV27,-,many,TRBJ2-3,CASNGWGRTDTQYF,TGTGCCAGCAATGGGTGGGGAAGGACTGATACGCAGTATTTT
TRBV6-5,TRBD1,many,TRBJ2-1,CASSYGGTGYNEQFF,TGTGCCAGCAGTTATGGGGGGACAGGGTACAATGAGCAGTTCTTC
TRBV5-1,-,-,TRBJ1-1,CASSLATANTEAFF,TGCGCCAGCAGCTTGGCCACGGCGAACACTGAAGCTTTCTTT
TRBV20-1,TRBD2,few,TRBJ2-1,CSARGTSGYNEQFF,TGCAGTGCTAGAGGGACTAGCGGCTACAATGAGCAGTTCTTC
TRBV29-1,-,few,TRBJ2-2,CSVAQAGMDGELFF,TGCAGCGTTGCCCAAGCAGGGATGGACGGGGAGCTGTTTTTT
TRBV12-5,-,many,TRBJ2-3,CASGLVLAGIIGTDTQYF,TGTGCTAGTGGTTTGGTACTTGCGGGGATCATAGGAACAGATACGCAGTATTTT
TRBV13,TRBD1,few,TRBJ2-7,CASSFTGQVYEQYF,TGTGCCAGCAGCTTCACGGGACAGGTCTACGAGCAGTACTTC
TRBV29-1,-,few,TRBJ1-3,CSGESGNTIYF,TGCAGCGGGGAATCTGGAAACACCATATATTTT
TRBV12-3/TRBV12-4,-,many,TRBJ1-4,CASSRLLNEKLFF,TGTGCCAGCAGTCGTCTCCTCAATGAAAAACTGTTTTTT
TRBV6-2/TRBV6-3,-,-,TRBJ2-1,CASRGLRGSSYNEQFF,TGTGCCAGCAGGGGGCTACGGGGGAGCTCCTACAATGAGCAGTTCTTC
TRBV5-1,TRBD1,-,TRBJ1-1,CASSSPGTGNTEAFF,TGCGCCAGCAGCAGTCCCGGGACAGGGAACACTGAAGCTTTCTTT
TRBV7-3,-,many,TRBJ2-1,CASSFGHEQFF,TGTGCCAGCAGCTTTGGGCATGAGCAGTTCTTC
TRBV6-5,-,few,TRBJ2-1,CASSYGGRTFF,TGTGCCAGCAGTTACGGCGGGCGCACGTTCTTC
TRBV12-3/TRBV12-4,TRBD2,-,TRBJ2-3,CASKRLAGAPDTQYF,TGTGCCAGCAAGCGTCTAGCGGGGGCTCCAGATACGCAGTATTTT
TRBV28,-,-,TRBJ1-5,CASRGREGNQPQHF,TGTGCCAGCAGGGGCAGGGAGGGCAATCAGCCCCAGCATTTT
TRBV27,-,-,TRBJ2-7,CASSLYPNPYEQYF,TGTGCCAGCAGTTTATACCCCAATCCCTACGAGCAGTACTTC
TRBV12-3/TRBV12-4,-,few,TRBJ2-7,CASRGLYSYEQYF,TGTGCCAGCAGGGGACTCTACTCCTACGAGCAGTACTTC
TRBV29-1,TRBD1,-,TRBJ2-3,CSVGTGPKSTDTQYF,TGCAGCGTTGGGACAGGCCCGAAGAGCACAGATACGCAGTATTTT